What follows is one TCR beta chain and its context. There are a few counts of this clonotype. This receptor's antigen is unknown. No base quality values were provided; no much bigger clone lies one nucleotide off. These data are taken from a study of T-cell memory formation after mild COVID-19 (dated by TCRdb to the early 2020s). Looking at the study overall: Most TCR sequence clusters were specific to one of the two donors. The cohort was made up of two young adult volunteers, one female and one male, who were previously healthy. Longitudinal TCRalpha and TCRbeta repertoire sequencing tracked T-cell clones expanding and contracting after mild COVID-19 in two donors.

Ficoll-Paque density gradient centrifugation was the method used to isolate PBMCs. Relative to germline, V is 5 bases shorter and J is 6 bases shorter, with 16 bases between their ends. Including cysteine and phenylalanine, the CDR3 has 14 amino acids. The sequence is cut down to CDR3 DNA, 42 bases in frame from base 1. CDR1 and CDR2 were assigned from the germline V gene (reference sequence) as LGHDT and YNNKEL. Summary of the overall study and its limitations: Clones contracting from day 15 to 85 had balanced CD4/CD8 phenotypes, while a second wave expanding from day 15 to 37 was biased towards CD4+. The study covered only a couple of mild cases, and larger cohorts including severe cases with pre-infection samples were considered necessary. Some responding clones were detected in pre-infection memory, which suggested that pre-existing cross-reactive memory T cells had joined the SARS-CoV-2 response. SARS-CoV-2 specificity of the second-wave clones peaking on day 37 was not confirmed. Contracting CD4+ clones were found mainly in CM and EM memory subsets, while CD8+ clones were enriched in EMRA.

The data were produced on an Illumina NovaSeq 6000. TCRalpha and TCRbeta cDNA libraries were constructed by 5'RACE with constant-segment primers, with sample barcodes and unique molecular identifiers being introduced. Trizol reagent was used to extract RNA from every sample. Libraries were amplified in two PCR steps, with a second sample barcode and Illumina TruSeq adapters added in the second step. Sequencing of libraries was performed on an Illumina NovaSeq with 2 x 150 bp paired-end reads. The authors' analysis ran thus. The reads were demultiplexed and collapsed into UMI-guided consensus sequences using migec v1.2.7. Using mixcr v2.1.11, UMI consensuses were aligned to TRA and TRB V and J templates and then assembled into clonotypes. A clonotype was counted as expanded or contracted only if both edgeR and NoisET called the change significant, with noise models trained on biological replicates. edgeR calls used a false discovery rate-adjusted p below 0.01 and a log2 fold-change threshold of 1. As an exploratory analysis of dynamics, max-normalized trajectories of the 1000 most abundant clonotypes were examined with PCA combined with hierarchical clustering. The CD4 or CD8 phenotype of responding clones was assigned using the separately sequenced CD4+ and CD8+ repertoires. Using fastp at Q25 and MiXCR, TCRdb reprocessed the public reads and kept productive beta chains. Each entry merges the rows of one CDR3 protein and shows their most common DNA and genes. These V and J calls are TCRdb output, not the study's own analysis. The sample table holds some 150,000 distinct CDR3 sequences, of which 6% were seen once. In total, the top ten clones hold 2% to 2.5% of the sample.

Material: PBMCs or a T cell subset sorted from them (not recorded which). This receptor was taken from an adult woman who had mild COVID-19 (a few samples of this study predate the infection). The sample titles of this study are shuffled in the database, so cell type and time point are left out; the donor was told from shared clones. Recombination connected TRBV3-1 to TRBJ1-2; no D gene can be assigned with confidence. The CDR3 in this case is CASSNQIQANGYTF. The DNA is as follows: TGTGCCAGCAGCAACCAAATCCAGGCAAATGGCTACACCTTC.